The 6 T cell receptor beta chains below were found in one sample sequenced in a study of control samples from healthy donors and cancer patients. Measured with immunoSEQ multiplex PCR; TCRdb has only the in-frame clones, and not every one. The sample carries 400,000 to 500,000 clones, roughly 90% recorded once. Sequencing was done on a sample of PBMCs. The receptors were gathered from a man aged 35 to 55 with head and neck cancer.

The chain couples TRBV9 to TRBJ1-1, with TRBD1 identical over 7 bases. V shed 4 bases and J 2 bases; nucleotides not matched to a gene: 8. The CDR3 covers 15 residues. The V gene's germline CDR1 is SGDLS and CDR2 YYNGEE. The CDR3 here is CASSPYRGGNTEAFF. CDR3 DNA: TGTGCCAGCAGCCCATACAGGGGAGGCAACACTGAAGCTTTCTTT.

V usage is TRBV7-9 and J usage is TRBJ1-5, with TRBD1 identical over 7 bases. Per germline, CDR1 SEHNR and CDR2 FQNEAQ (reference sequence). Germline trimming cut 5 bases from V and 5 bases from J; bases unmatched to any gene: 3. The CDR3 is 13 amino acids. CDR3 sequence: CASSLDRDQPQHF. CDR3 DNA: TGTGCCAGCAGCCTCGACAGGGATCAGCCCCAGCATTTT. Supplemented by reference TRBV7-9 and TRBJ1-5, the full variable domain reads DTGVSQNPRHKITKRGQNVTFRCDPISEHNRLYWYRQTLGQGPEFLTYFQNEAQLEKSRLLSDRFSAERPKGSFSTLEIQRTEQGDSAMYLCASSLDRDQPQHFGDGTRLSIL.

This clone turned up a few times. The rearrangement joins TRBV7-8 to TRBJ1-2; the D gene is possibly TRBD1 (6 bases). The CDR3 is 15 residues long. CDR1 and CDR2 (germline): SGHVS, FQNEAQ. Trimming took 5 bases from V and 6 from J, leaving 19 bases between them. The CDR3 sequence is CASSRSGWGLDGYTF. DNA of the CDR3: TGTGCCAGCAGCCGATCCGGGTGGGGGCTTGATGGCTACACCTTC. The full variable domain, its missing parts supplied by reference TRBV7-8 and TRBJ1-2, is GAGVSQSPRYKVAKRGQDVALRCDPISGHVSLFWYQQALGQGPEFLTYFQNEAQLDKSGLPSDRFFAERPEGSVSTLKIQRTQQEDSAVYLCASSRSGWGLDGYTFGSGTRLTVV.

The V gene is TRBV5-4, the J gene TRBJ2-7; TRBD1 matches at 8 bases. With 2 bases clipped from V and 3 bases from J, the junction kept 4 bases outside the gene matches. The CDR3 length is 14 residues. Per the germline V gene, CDR1 is SGHNT and CDR2 is YYREEE (reference sequence). This CDR3 reads CASSLQDRVYEQYF. The CDR3 region has the DNA TGTGCCAGCAGCTTACAGGACAGGGTCTACGAGCAGTACTTC.

In its sample, this clone was seen a few times. The chain links TRBV4-2 to TRBJ1-1; D possibly corresponds to TRBD1 (5 bases). The ends were cut back, 0 bases at V and 4 bases at J, with 12 bases in the middle. The CDR3 runs to 15 residues. The germline V gene encodes CDR1 LGHNA and CDR2 YNFKEQ. The CDR3 DNA reads as TGTGCCAGCAGCCAAGATGGGCGACAGTCCACTGAAGCTTTCTTT. The encoded protein is CASSQDGRQSTEAFF.

In this sample, this clone turned up a few times. The J gene is TRBJ2-7, the V gene TRBV24-1; D is unresolved. The V and J ends lost 5 bases and 3 bases respectively, with 4 bases between them. Germline assignment: CDR1 KGHDR and CDR2 SFDVKD. The CDR3 has 11 residues. CDR3 in amino acids: CATSGNYEQYF. For the CDR3, the DNA is TGTGCCACCAGTGGAAACTACGAGCAGTACTTC.